Listed below are T cell receptor beta chains from one sample, sequenced in a study of blood T cell repertoires in COVID-19. Measured with immunoSEQ multiplex PCR; TCRdb has only the in-frame clones, and not every one. The table includes 25,000 to 30,000 clones, around 92% detected once. Material for sequencing was peripheral blood. These receptors all stem from a woman aged 70-85 years with COVID-19, enrolled during active disease. Each CDR3 is given with its conserved first and last residue. The order of the fields is D gene, clone size, V gene, J gene, CDR3 DNA, CDR3 protein. D genes are given only for firm matches. A row's size may be missing; if present it is once, few, many or a size class.

>TRBD1|-|TRBV2|TRBJ1-6
TGTGCCAGCATCCCCGGGACAGATAATTCACCCCTCCACTTT
CASIPGTDNSPLHF
>-|-|TRBV24-1|TRBJ2-1
TGTGCCACCAGTGATCCAGACTGGAGCTCCTACAATGAGCAGTTCTTC
CATSDPDWSSYNEQFF
>-|-|TRBV5-4|TRBJ2-5
TGTGCCAGCAGCATAAACAGGGAGCAGTACTTC
CASSINREQYF
>TRBD1|-|TRBV7-2|TRBJ2-1
TGTGCCAGCAGCCGGGACAGATTCTACAATGAGCAGTTCTTC
CASSRDRFYNEQFF
>TRBD2|few|TRBV7-2|TRBJ2-2
TGTGCCAGCAGCGGGACTAGCGGGATCACCGGGGAGCTGTTTTTT
CASSGTSGITGELFF
>-|-|TRBV19|TRBJ2-1
TGTGCCAGTAGTATAAGTAGCTCCTACAATGAGCAGTTCTTC
CASSISSSYNEQFF
>-|once|TRBV6-4|TRBJ2-7
TGTGCCAGCAGTGAGCAACAGGGTATCATCTACGAGCAGTACTTC
CASSEQQGIIYEQYF
>-|-|TRBV4-3|TRBJ2-7
TGCGCCAGCAGCCAGGGGCACCGAAACTCCGAGCAGTACTTC
CASSQGHRNSEQYF
>TRBD1|once|TRBV19|TRBJ2-3
TGTGCCAGTAGTGCGGACAGGGTCCCAGATACGCAGTATTTT
CASSADRVPDTQYF
>-|-|TRBV5-4|TRBJ1-1
TGTGCCAGCAGCTGGGGGGCGGCCGGGAGGGCGTCCGGGACGAACACTGAAGCTTTCTTT
CASSWGAAGRASGTNTEAFF
>TRBD1|-|TRBV5-4|TRBJ1-1
TGTGCCAGCAGCTTGGCCAGGGGGTCCCGTGGCACTGAAGCTTTCTTT
CASSLARGSRGTEAFF
>-|-|TRBV28|TRBJ1-2
TGTGCCAGCAGCCCCCACCTGTCGGTTCCCTATGGCTACACCTTC
CASSPHLSVPYGYTF
>TRBD1|-|TRBV2|TRBJ1-4
TGTGCCAGCAAGGGACAGGGAGGAGAAAAACTGTTTTTT
CASKGQGGEKLFF
>TRBD1|-|TRBV19|TRBJ1-1
TGTGCCAGTAGTATCCAGACAGGGGCGAACACTGAAGCTTTCTTT
CASSIQTGANTEAFF
>-|-|TRBV6-6|TRBJ2-7
TGTGCCAGCAGCCTCGGCAGGGGTCAACATTCCTACGAGCAGTACTTC
CASSLGRGQHSYEQYF
>-|once|TRBV27|TRBJ2-2
TGTGCCAGCAGCAAGGGCGGGATGGGCACCGGGGAGCTGTTTTTT
CASSKGGMGTGELFF
>-|-|TRBV7-9|TRBJ2-1
TGTGCCAGCGGGCGGGAAGCGCATGAGCAGTTCTTC
CASGREAHEQFF
>TRBD1|-|TRBV9|TRBJ1-1
TGTGCCAGCAGCGCCGCATACAGGGGGACTGAAGCTTTCTTT
CASSAAYRGTEAFF
>TRBD2|-|TRBV30|TRBJ2-3
TGTGCCTGGGCGGGACTAGGAACAGATACGCAGTATTTT
CAWAGLGTDTQYF
>-|-|TRBV29-1|TRBJ1-2
TGCAGCATCTCAACCGGGGGAGATTACGGCTACACCTTC
CSISTGGDYGYTF
>TRBD1|once|TRBV5-4|TRBJ1-1
TGTGCCAGCAGTTCAGATTACAGGGGGTTGGCTTTCTTT
CASSSDYRGLAFF
>-|-|TRBV27|TRBJ2-7
TGTGCCAGCAGTTCCACCCGATACACTAGCGAGCAGTACTTC
CASSSTRYTSEQYF
>-|-|TRBV2|TRBJ1-5
TGTGCCAGCAATCGGACACCCTATAGCAATCAGCCCCAGCATTTT
CASNRTPYSNQPQHF
>-|-|TRBV29-1|TRBJ1-5
TGCAGCGTTGGGACAAGTAATCAGCCCCAGCATTTT
CSVGTSNQPQHF
>-|-|TRBV24-1|TRBJ2-5
TGTGCCACCAGTGAAAAGAGGCCCGAGACAGGAATACAAGAGACCCAGTACTTC
CATSEKRPETGIQETQYF
>-|-|TRBV5-1|TRBJ2-2
TGCGCCAGCAGCTTGGTGGGCTTGAACACCGGGGAGCTGTTTTTT
CASSLVGLNTGELFF
>-|-|TRBV7-3|TRBJ1-1
TGTGCCAGCAGCTCACAGGGAGGGCACACTGAAGCTTTCTTT
CASSSQGGHTEAFF
>TRBD1|-|TRBV20-1|TRBJ2-7
TGCAGTACTCGACAGGGGAACGAGCAGTACTTC
CSTRQGNEQYF
>-|-|TRBV12-1|TRBJ2-1
TGTGCCAGCTCTTCCGGGACTAGCGCGGGAAATGAGCAGTTCTTC
CASSSGTSAGNEQFF
>TRBD2|-|TRBV7-9|TRBJ2-7
TGTGCCAGCAGCTTAGGGGCTAGCGGGGCCGACTACGAGCAGTACTTC
CASSLGASGADYEQYF
>TRBD1|-|TRBV15|TRBJ1-1
TGTGCCACCAGCAGCCAAGGACAGGGGGGCATGAACACTGAAGCTTTCTTT
CATSSQGQGGMNTEAFF
>-|-|TRBV18|TRBJ1-4
TGTGCCAGCTCACCGGGCGCCCAGAATGAAAAACTGTTTTTT
CASSPGAQNEKLFF
>TRBD2|-|TRBV7-2|TRBJ2-1
TGTGCCAGCAGCTTAGGACTAGCGGGCTACAATGAGCAGTTCTTC
CASSLGLAGYNEQFF
>TRBD2|-|TRBV7-6|TRBJ2-1
TGTGCCAGCAGCTCCGGACTAGCGGGAGATGAGCAGTTCTTC
CASSSGLAGDEQFF
>-|-|TRBV14|TRBJ2-7
TGTGCCAGCAGCCAAGATGGGCCAGGGGAAGGGGGTTCCTACGAGCAGTACTTC
CASSQDGPGEGGSYEQYF
>-|-|TRBV7-3|TRBJ2-2
TGTGCCAGCAGCTTAATTCCAGCGGCTGGGACCGGGGAGCTGTTTTTT
CASSLIPAAGTGELFF
>-|-|TRBV7-8|TRBJ2-5
TGTGCCAGCAGCTGGCTAGCTCAAGAGACCCAGTACTTC
CASSWLAQETQYF
>-|once|TRBV9|TRBJ2-2
TGTGCCAGCAGCGTAGCTAGTGGCGGCTACACCGGGGAGCTGTTTTTT
CASSVASGGYTGELFF
>-|-|TRBV4-1|TRBJ2-1
TGCGCCAGCAGCCAACCTTCAACGGATGAGCAGTTCTTC
CASSQPSTDEQFF
>TRBD1|-|TRBV5-1|TRBJ2-7
TGCGCCAGCAGCTTGGCCTTGGGACAGGGGGCCGGCGAGCAGTACTTC
CASSLALGQGAGEQYF
>TRBD1|-|TRBV19|TRBJ1-2
TGTGCCAGTAGTATCGACAGGGCGGTCTATGGCTACACCTTC
CASSIDRAVYGYTF
>-|-|TRBV28|TRBJ1-2
TGTGCCAGCAGTTTAGATGTGGGGGGGCCTAACTATGGCTACACCTTC
CASSLDVGGPNYGYTF
>-|-|TRBV7-9|TRBJ2-7
TGTGCCAGCAGCTTAGATAGGGGCCGGGACGAGCAGTACTTC
CASSLDRGRDEQYF
>-|-|TRBV19|TRBJ2-7
TGTGCCAGTTCAAGAACAGGGAATGTTGTCTACGAGCAGTACTTC
CASSRTGNVVYEQYF
>-|once|TRBV4-1|TRBJ2-5
TGCGCCAGCAGCCAAGATAACCAGCGCCAAGAGACCCAGTACTTC
CASSQDNQRQETQYF
>TRBD1|-|TRBV15|TRBJ2-1
TGTGCCACCAGCATAGGGGACAGGGGCTACAATGAGCAGTTCTTC
CATSIGDRGYNEQFF
>TRBD1|-|TRBV20-1|TRBJ1-2
TGCAGTGTGCAGGGGGCGCTTGGCTACACCTTC
CSVQGALGYTF
>-|-|TRBV7-9|TRBJ1-1
TGTGCCAGCAGCTTAGAAGGGGGAACTGAAGCTTTCTTT
CASSLEGGTEAFF
>TRBD2|-|TRBV27|TRBJ2-3
TGTGCCAGCAGTTTATCGCCCGGGACTAGCGGGAGTACGCAGTATTTT
CASSLSPGTSGSTQYF
>-|few|TRBV19|TRBJ2-7
TGTGCCAGTAGACCCACAGGTACCTACGAGCAGTACTTC
CASRPTGTYEQYF
>-|-|TRBV27|TRBJ2-7
TGTGCCAGCAGTTTTGGCCGCTCCTACGAGCAGTACTTC
CASSFGRSYEQYF
>-|-|TRBV5-1|TRBJ2-1
TGCGCCAGCAGCTTACCAGGGATCGACAATGAGCAGTTCTTC
CASSLPGIDNEQFF
>TRBD1|-|TRBV6-5|TRBJ1-1
TGTGCCAGCAGTTACCTCGGACAGGGCCCTGAAGCTTTCTTT
CASSYLGQGPEAFF
>-|-|TRBV7-3|TRBJ2-2
TGTGCCAGCAGCTTAGCGGGCGGCTCGAACACCGGGGAGCTGTTTTTT
CASSLAGGSNTGELFF
>-|-|TRBV23-1|TRBJ2-7
TGCGCCAGCAGTCACCCTACCACAGTGCTCGAGCAGTACTTC
CASSHPTTVLEQYF
>-|-|TRBV10-3|TRBJ1-5
TGTGCCATCAGTGATGGAGATCAGCCCCAGCATTTT
CAISDGDQPQHF
>TRBD2|-|TRBV6-6|TRBJ2-1
TGTGCCAGCAGTTTTCCTAGCGGGAGGTCCGTTGAGCAGTTCTTC
CASSFPSGRSVEQFF